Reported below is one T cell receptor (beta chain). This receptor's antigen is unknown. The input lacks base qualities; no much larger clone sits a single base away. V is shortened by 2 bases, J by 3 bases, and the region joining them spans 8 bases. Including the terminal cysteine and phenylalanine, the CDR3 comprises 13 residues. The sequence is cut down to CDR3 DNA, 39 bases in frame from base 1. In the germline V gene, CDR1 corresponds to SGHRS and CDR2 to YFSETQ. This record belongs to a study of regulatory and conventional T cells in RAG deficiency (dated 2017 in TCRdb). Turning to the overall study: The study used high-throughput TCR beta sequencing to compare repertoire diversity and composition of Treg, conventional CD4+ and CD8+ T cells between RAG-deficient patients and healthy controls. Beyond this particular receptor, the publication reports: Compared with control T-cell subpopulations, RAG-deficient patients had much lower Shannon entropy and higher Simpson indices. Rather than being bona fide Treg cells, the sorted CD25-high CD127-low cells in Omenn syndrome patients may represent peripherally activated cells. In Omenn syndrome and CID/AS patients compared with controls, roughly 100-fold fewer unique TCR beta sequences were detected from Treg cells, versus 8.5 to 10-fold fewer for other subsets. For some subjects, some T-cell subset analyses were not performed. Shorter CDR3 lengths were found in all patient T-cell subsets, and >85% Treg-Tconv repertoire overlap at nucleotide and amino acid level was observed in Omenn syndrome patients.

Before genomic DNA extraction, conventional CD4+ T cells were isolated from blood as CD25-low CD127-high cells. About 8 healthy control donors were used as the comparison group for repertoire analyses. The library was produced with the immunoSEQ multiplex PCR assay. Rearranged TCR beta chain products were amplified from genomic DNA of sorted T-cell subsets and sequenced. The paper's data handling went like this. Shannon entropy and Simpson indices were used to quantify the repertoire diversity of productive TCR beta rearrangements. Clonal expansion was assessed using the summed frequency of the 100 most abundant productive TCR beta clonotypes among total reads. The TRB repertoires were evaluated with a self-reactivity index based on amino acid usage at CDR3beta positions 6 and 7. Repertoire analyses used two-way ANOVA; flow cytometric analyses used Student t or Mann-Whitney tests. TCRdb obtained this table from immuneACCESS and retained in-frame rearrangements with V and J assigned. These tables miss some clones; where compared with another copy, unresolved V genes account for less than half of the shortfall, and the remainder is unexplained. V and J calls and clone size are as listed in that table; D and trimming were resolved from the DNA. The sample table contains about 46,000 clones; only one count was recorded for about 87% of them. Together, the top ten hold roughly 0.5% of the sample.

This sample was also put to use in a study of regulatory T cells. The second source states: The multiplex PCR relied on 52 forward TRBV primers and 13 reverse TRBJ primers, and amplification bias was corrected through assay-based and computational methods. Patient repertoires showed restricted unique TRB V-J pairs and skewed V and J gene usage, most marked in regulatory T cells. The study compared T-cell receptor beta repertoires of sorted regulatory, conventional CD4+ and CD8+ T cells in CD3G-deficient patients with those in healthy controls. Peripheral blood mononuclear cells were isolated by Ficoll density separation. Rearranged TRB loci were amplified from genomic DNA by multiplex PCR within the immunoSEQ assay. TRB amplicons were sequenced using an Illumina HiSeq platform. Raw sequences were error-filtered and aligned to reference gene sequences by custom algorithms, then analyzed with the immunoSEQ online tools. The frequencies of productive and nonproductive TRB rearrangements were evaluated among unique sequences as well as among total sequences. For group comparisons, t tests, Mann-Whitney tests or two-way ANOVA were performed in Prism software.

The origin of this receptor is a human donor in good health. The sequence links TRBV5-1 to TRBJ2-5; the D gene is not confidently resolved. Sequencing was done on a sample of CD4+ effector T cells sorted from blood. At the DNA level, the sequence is TGCGCCAGCAGCTTCCAACGAGAAGAGACCCAGTACTTC. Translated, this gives CASSFQREETQYF. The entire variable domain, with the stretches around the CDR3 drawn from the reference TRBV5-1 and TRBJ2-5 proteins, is KAGVTQTPRYLIKTRGQQVTLSCSPISGHRSVSWYQQTPGQGLQFLFEYFSETQRNKGNFPGRFSGRQFSNSRSEMNVSTLELGDSALYLCASSFQREETQYFGPGTRLLVL.